This T cell receptor beta chain was sequenced for a study of blood T cell repertoires in COVID-19. Profiled with immunoSEQ multiplex PCR; TCRdb holds only in-frame clones, not every one. The profile shows over 110,000 clones, 80% to 85% of them singletons. Recruitment covered fewer than 25 US areas and drew participants whose ages spanned roughly 18 to 95 years. The germline gives CDR1 LGHNA, CDR2 YSLEER. V lost 1 base and J 3 bases, leaving 9 bases between the germline ends. The CDR3 is 14 residues long. The source material was PBMCs or T cells enriched from blood (not recorded which). The chain couples TRBV4-3 to TRBJ1-2; a weak D match, TRBD1 (5 bases). The clonotype originates from a man aged 40-49 years with acute COVID-19. CDR3 DNA sequence: TGCGCCAGCAGCCAAGTCCAGGGATACTATGGCTACACCTTC. Encoded protein: CASSQVQGYYGYTF.